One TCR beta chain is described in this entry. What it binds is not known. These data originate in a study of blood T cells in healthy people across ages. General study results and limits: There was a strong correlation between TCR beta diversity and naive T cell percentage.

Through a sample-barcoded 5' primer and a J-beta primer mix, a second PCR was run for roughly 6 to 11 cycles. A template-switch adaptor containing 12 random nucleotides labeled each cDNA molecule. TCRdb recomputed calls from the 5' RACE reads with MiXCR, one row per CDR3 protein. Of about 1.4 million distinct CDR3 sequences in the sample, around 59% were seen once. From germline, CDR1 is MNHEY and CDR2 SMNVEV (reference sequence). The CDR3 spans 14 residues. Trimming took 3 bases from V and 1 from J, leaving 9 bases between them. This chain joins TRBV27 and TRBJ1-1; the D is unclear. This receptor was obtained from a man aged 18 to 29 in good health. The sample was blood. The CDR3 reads CASSFGRTNTEAFF. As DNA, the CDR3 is TGTGCCAGCAGTTTTGGGCGGACGAACACTGAAGCTTTCTTT.